A single sample gave rise to the 13 T cell receptor beta chains below, sequenced in a study of HIV-infected patients and healthy controls. Alpha and beta constant-region primers primed reverse transcription of approximately 460 ng RNA. Separate chain-specific third strand synthesis with multiplexing indices produced the alpha and beta libraries. Via MiXCR, TCRdb re-called the 5' RACE reads, giving one row per CDR3 protein. The data show about 13,000 distinct CDR3 sequences, roughly 9.9% seen once. The repertoire came from unfractionated whole blood and reflected all unsorted peripheral T cells. Sequencing input: blood. Every receptor here comes from an adult in good health.

This clonotype was seen many times. This chain links TRBV9 with TRBJ2-2; perhaps TRBD2 as D (7 bases). The CDR3 covers 17 residues. The V end lost 3 bases, the J end lost 4 bases, and 19 bases lay between the germline ends. Germline V gives CDR1 SGDLS, CDR2 YYNGEE. CDR3 DNA sequence: TGTGCCAGCAGCGCTGGGGGGGGCCCCGAAGCCACCGGGGAGCTGTTTTTT. Translated: CASSAGGGPEATGELFF. The full variable domain, with the rest looked up from reference TRBV9 and TRBJ2-2, is DSGVTQTPKHLITATGQRVTLRCSPRSGDLSVYWYQQSLDQGLQFLIQYYNGEERAKGNILERFSAQQFPDLHSELNLSSLELGDSALYFCASSAGGGPEATGELFFGEGSRLTVL.

There are many counts of this clonotype. The genes are TRBV6-2 or TRBV6-3 and TRBJ2-7, with 9 bases that match TRBD1. Losses at the gene ends were 5 bases for V and 7 bases for J; bases not matched to a gene: 12. The CDR3 spans 15 residues. CDR1 and CDR2 from the germline V gene are MNHEY and SVGEGT. The CDR3 DNA reads as TGTGCCAGCAGTGTTTCCGGGACAGGGATGCGGGAGCAGTACTTC. Its translation is CASSVSGTGMREQYF.

This clonotype was detected many times. The chain uses TRBV6-6 and TRBJ1-2, with a weak D call TRBD1 (5 bases). The CDR3 runs 13 residues. CDR1 MNHNY and CDR2 SVGAGI come from the germline V gene (reference sequence). Trimming removed 7 bases at V and 2 bases at J, with 11 bases between. The CDR3 sequence: CASTLEGNYGYTF. The CDR3, as DNA: TGTGCCAGCACCCTCGAGGGGAACTATGGCTACACCTTC.

This clonotype was detected many times. J is TRBJ1-1 and V is TRBV20-1; TRBD1 matches at 7 bases. V shed 6 bases, J shed 1 base, and the junction held 11 bases outside the gene matches. This CDR3 is 15 amino acids long. CDR1 is DFQATT, CDR2 SNEGSKA, per germline (reference sequence). CDR3 in amino acids: CSAPKPGQPNTEAFF. The DNA for the CDR3 is TGCAGTGCACCCAAACCGGGACAGCCGAACACTGAAGCTTTCTTT.

The chain links TRBV7-2 to TRBJ2-1; D tentatively reads TRBD1 or TRBD2 (5 bases each). The CDR3 covers 12 residues. Looked up from germline, CDR1 is SGHTA and CDR2 is FQGNSA. The V and J ends lost 5 bases and 10 bases respectively, with 12 bases between them. CDR3 bases: TGTGCCAGCAGCCAGTGGGGGTTGGAGCAGTTCTTC. Its translation: CASSQWGLEQFF.

This clonotype is medium-sized (0.01 to 0.1%) in the sample. The rearrangement links TRBV7-8 to TRBJ1-2, with 10 positions matching TRBD1. The CDR3 extends over 14 amino acids. V was clipped by 5 bases and J by 7 bases; unmatched bases: 7. Germline V lookup: CDR1 SGHVS, CDR2 FQNEAQ. The CDR3 region is CASSLRQGASGYTF. The CDR3 coding sequence is TGTGCCAGCAGCCTTCGACAGGGGGCTAGTGGCTACACCTTC.

This clonotype is medium-sized within its sample. The chain is built from TRBV7-2 and TRBJ1-2; no definite D call. The germline gives CDR1 SGHTA, CDR2 FQGNSA. This CDR3 has 14 amino acids. Trimming stripped 1 base from V and 2 bases from J, with 8 bases between. CDR3 nucleotides: TGTGCCAGCAGCTTAGATTACGGAAACTATGGCTACACCTTC. Translating gives CASSLDYGNYGYTF.

This clonotype was detected only a few times. The V and J genes are TRBV28 and TRBJ2-5; TRBD2 matches 8 bases. Germline CDR1 MDHEN, CDR2 SYDVKM. This CDR3 spans 17 amino acids. Unmatched junction bases numbered 10, after V lost 0 bases and J lost 4 bases. The CDR3 region is CASSLWRAGGRVETQYF. DNA for the CDR3: TGTGCCAGCAGTTTATGGAGGGCGGGAGGAAGGGTAGAGACCCAGTACTTC.

By sample fraction, this clonotype is medium-sized. The V and J genes are TRBV5-6 and TRBJ2-3; D not certain. Germline CDR1 reads SGHDT; CDR2 reads YYEEEE. V lost 6 bases, J lost 0 bases, and 20 bases lay in between. This CDR3 comprises 17 residues. In nucleotides, the CDR3 is TGTGCCAGCACCTGGTCTATTGGGTCGACTAGCACAGATACGCAGTATTTT. Protein product: CASTWSIGSTSTDTQYF.

This sequence joins TRBV7-6 and TRBJ1-2, with 10 bases aligning to TRBD1. The CDR3 contains 16 residues. With V trimmed by 5 bases and J by 3 bases, 9 bases remained unmatched. The germline V gene encodes CDR1 SGHVS and CDR2 FNYEAQ. The CDR3 sequence: CASSNTGTGVDYGYTF. The CDR3, as DNA: TGTGCCAGCAGCAACACCGGGACAGGGGTTGACTATGGCTACACCTTC. Filled out from reference TRBV7-6 and TRBJ1-2, the complete variable domain reads GAGVSQSPRYKVTKRGQDVALRCDPISGHVSLYWYRQALGQGPEFLTYFNYEAQQDKSGLPNDRFSAERPEGSISTLTIQRTEQRDSAMYRCASSNTGTGVDYGYTFGSGTRLTVV.

This clonotype is medium-sized by share. V and J are TRBV20-1 and TRBJ2-7; D is unclear. Germline CDR1 and CDR2: DFQATT and SNEGSKA (reference sequence). The CDR3 is 15 residues long. V gave up 6 bases and J gave up 0 bases, with 18 bases separating them. CDR3 sequence: CSALFSATSSYEQYF. In DNA form, the CDR3 reads TGCAGTGCCCTATTCTCAGCCACGAGCTCCTACGAGCAGTACTTC.

There are many counts of this clonotype. In DNA form, the CDR3 reads TGTGCCAGTAGTCTAACAGGATCACCAGGAGCAGATACGCAGTATTTT. It translates to CASSLTGSPGADTQYF. The chain has TRBV19 and TRBJ2-3, with D maybe TRBD1 (5 bases). The V and J ends lost 5 bases and 4 bases respectively, with 19 bases between them. The CDR3 length is 16 residues. Germline CDR1 reads LNHDA; CDR2 reads SQIVND (reference sequence).

Concerning this clonotype itself: Just one base apart from a much larger clone, this may be a read error. Here the CDR3 DNA reads TGTGCCAGCAGTTACTCAGGCCCGGACACTGAAGCTTTCTTT. It encodes CASSYSGPDTEAFF. The chain carries TRBV6-2 or TRBV6-3 and TRBJ1-1; D is unclear. The CDR3 runs to 14 residues. CDR1 is MNHEY, CDR2 SVGEGT, per germline. V lost 0 bases and J lost 3, with 8 bases in between.